The clone carrying this T cell receptor (beta chain) has a count of ten or more. Its antigen is not identified. This entry belongs to a study of Graves' ophthalmopathy and Graves' hyperthyroidism. Amplified TCR beta CDR3 regions were obtained using RNA transcripts as template. The first round was an RT-PCR with HTBI primers, and the second round was a multiplex PCR. TCRdb recomputed calls from the multiplex PCR reads with MiXCR, one row per CDR3 protein. The repertoire consists of about 370,000 distinct CDR3 sequences, with about 15% occurring once and the leading ten covering roughly 2.3%. CDR1 is DFQATT, CDR2 SNEGSKA, per germline (reference sequence). The CDR3 has 11 amino acids. Deletions cut 2 bases from V and 6 bases from J, with 8 bases between. General study points: With about 87% sensitivity and about 83% specificity, a 13-signature model separated ophthalmopathy from stable hyperthyroidism. The majority of expanded thyroid clonotypes above 0.001 frequency also occurred in blood.

The sample comprised peripheral blood. The chain is built from TRBV20-1 and TRBJ2-7; no firm D call. The sequence derives from an adult woman with stable Graves' hyperthyroidism. The CDR3 DNA sequence: TGCAGTGCTAGATTATTAAGCGAGCAGTACTTC. Translating it yields CSARLLSEQYF.